The rows below give T cell receptor beta chains drawn from one sample of a study of molecular identifiers for immune sequencing clone quantification. Each CDR3 protein is one row after TCRdb ran MiXCR on the PCR reads. The sample contains hundreds of thousands of distinct CDR3 sequences, 15% to 20% of which appear only once. The sample taken for sequencing was naive CD8+ T cells from blood, with Jurkat cell RNA spiked in. The origin of the receptors is a human donor in good health. Some libraries in this study had Jurkat cell RNA spiked in. Each CDR3 is given with its conserved first and last residue. Each record gives: V gene, J gene, D gene, clone size, CDR3 DNA, CDR3 protein. D genes are given only for firm matches. Size tells how often a clone was seen (once, few, many) or the class of an expanded clone, and some rows leave it out.

TRBV25-1	TRBJ2-1	.	many	TGTGCCAGCAGTATTGCCGCAGAATACTACAATGAGCAGTTCTTC	CASSIAAEYYNEQFF
TRBV3-1	TRBJ1-2	.	many	TGTGCCAGCAGCCCCTGGACGAAAACCTATGGCTACACCTTC	CASSPWTKTYGYTF
TRBV9	TRBJ2-4	.	many	TGTGCCAGCAGCGTCGACGGGACAAGAAACATTCAGTACTTC	CASSVDGTRNIQYF
TRBV27	TRBJ1-6	TRBD1	many	TGTGCCAGCAGTCTCCAGGGGGACGGGTCACCCCTCCACTTT	CASSLQGDGSPLHF
TRBV19	TRBJ1-1	.	.	TGTGCCACCGACCGGGGTTCGAACACTGAAGCTTTCTTT	CATDRGSNTEAFF
TRBV4-1	TRBJ1-4	.	many	TGCGCCAGCAGCCAAGCGGAGACTCCAACTAATGAAAAACTGTTTTTT	CASSQAETPTNEKLFF
TRBV5-1	TRBJ1-1	.	many	TGCGCCAGCAGCTTGTCTATGGGGAACACTGAAGCTTTCTTT	CASSLSMGNTEAFF
TRBV4-3	TRBJ2-3	.	many	TGCGCCAGCAGCCAAGTAAGGGAAGTCTCCCCTAGCACAGATACGCAGTATTTT	CASSQVREVSPSTDTQYF
TRBV28	TRBJ2-2	.	.	TGTGCCAGCAATCGCGTCCGGGGGCAGGGCACCGGGGAGCTGTTTTTT	CASNRVRGQGTGELFF
TRBV11-2	TRBJ2-7	TRBD1	few	TGTGCCAGCACAGTCCAGGGACAGGGACTTTACGAGCAGTACTTC	CASTVQGQGLYEQYF
TRBV4-3	TRBJ2-6	.	many	TGCGCCAGCAGCCAAGATCTTTGGCAGGCTGACTCTGGGGCCAACGTCCTGACTTTC	CASSQDLWQADSGANVLTF
TRBV24-1	TRBJ1-2	TRBD1	.	TGTGCCTCCAGTGAGGCCGACAGGGGATACGGCTACACCTTC	CASSEADRGYGYTF